The next 30 T cell receptor beta chains were all read from a single sample in a study of blood T cell repertoires in COVID-19. Method: immunoSEQ multiplex PCR; TCRdb's copy keeps in-frame clones and lacks some. This sample has a few hundred thousand clones; 70% to 90% occur once, and the top ten carry about 1.2%. The source material was PBMCs or T cells enriched from blood (not recorded which). The receptor source for this set is a woman aged 18-29 years who had recovered from COVID-19.

The genes are TRBV4-2 and TRBJ2-7, with 12 bases fitting TRBD2. V was clipped by 2 bases and J by 2 bases; unmatched bases: 4. The CDR3 is 16 amino acids. Germline V gene sequence: CDR1 LGHNA, CDR2 YNFKEQ. CDR3 sequence reads: CASSQFLAGGPYEQYF. The CDR3 DNA is TGTGCCAGCAGCCAATTCCTAGCGGGGGGGCCCTACGAGCAGTACTTC.

The J gene is TRBJ1-2, the V gene TRBV30; TRBD1 matches at 7 bases. The CDR3 totals 12 residues. Germline V gene data show CDR1 as GTSNPN and CDR2 as SVGIG (reference sequence). V lost 6 bases, J lost 7 bases, and 8 bases stayed unmatched. In DNA, the CDR3 is TGTGCCTGCCGTGACAGGGAGCGTGGCTACACCTTC. Translation: CACRDRERGYTF.

V gene TRBV12-3 or TRBV12-4 combines with J gene TRBJ1-5, with a possible D match to TRBD1 (5 bases). The V end lost 2 bases, the J end lost 7 bases, and 9 bases lay between the germline ends. The CDR3 consists of 13 residues. CDR3 sequence: CASSLRGRQPQHF. The CDR3 nucleotides read TGTGCCAGCAGTTTACGGGGGAGACAGCCCCAGCATTTT.

V and J are TRBV15 and TRBJ1-4; D not resolved. The V end lost 5 bases, the J end lost 7 bases, and 11 bases lay between the germline ends. Germline V gene sequence: CDR1 LNHNV, CDR2 YYDKDF (reference sequence). The CDR3 is 13 amino acids. The CDR3: CATSGLILEKLFF. DNA of the CDR3: TGTGCCACCAGCGGCCTCATTCTTGAAAAACTGTTTTTT.

This chain connects TRBV6-5 to TRBJ1-5; D may be TRBD1 (5 bases). Germline V lookup: CDR1 MNHEY, CDR2 SVGAGI. This CDR3 has 16 amino acids. The germline V and J ends were trimmed by 0 bases and 1 base, with 10 bases remaining between them. CDR3 protein: CASSYSSQGSNQPQHF. The CDR3 DNA reads TGTGCCAGCAGTTACTCGAGCCAGGGAAGCAATCAGCCCCAGCATTTT.

The chain is built from TRBV5-4 and TRBJ2-5, with D tentatively TRBD2 (6 bases). This CDR3 has 16 amino acids. CDR1 is SGHNT and CDR2 is YYREEE in the germline V gene (reference sequence). The ends were cut back, 0 bases at V and 1 base at J, with 13 bases in the middle. In nucleotides, the CDR3 is TGTGCCAGCAGCTTGGCGGTCTCGGGGGTCCAAGAGACCCAGTACTTC. Protein product: CASSLAVSGVQETQYF.

The chain has TRBV18 and TRBJ1-3; the match to TRBD1 covers 8 bases. Germline V gene data show CDR1 as KGHSH and CDR2 as LQKENI. The CDR3 loop spans 14 amino acids. After removal of 6 bases from V and 2 bases from J, the junction contained 3 bases not matched to a gene. CDR3 bases: TGTGCCAGCTCTCAACAGGGGGCTGGAAACACCATATATTTT. This encodes CASSQQGAGNTIYF.

This chain uses TRBV2 with TRBJ2-5; D not certain. Germline lookup yields CDR1 SNHLY and CDR2 FYNNEI. This CDR3 spans 14 amino acids. The germline V and J ends were trimmed by 8 bases and 5 bases, with 18 bases remaining between them. The CDR3 protein is CASHRDMVRETQYF. In nucleotides, the CDR3 is TGTGCCAGCCACAGAGACATGGTTAGGGAGACCCAGTACTTC. The full variable domain, its missing parts supplied by reference TRBV2 and TRBJ2-5, is EPEVTQTPSHQVTQMGQEVILRCVPISNHLYFYWYRQILGQKVEFLVSFYNNEISEKSEIFDDQFSVERPDGSNFTLKIRSTKLEDSAMYFCASHRDMVRETQYFGPGTRLLVL.

The CDR3 here is CASSAGVTPLHF. CDR3 sequence (DNA): TGTGCCAGCAGCGCGGGGGTTACACCCCTCCACTTT. This chain joins TRBV5-8 and TRBJ1-6, with D tentatively TRBD1 (5 bases). Germline V gene lookup returns CDR1 SGHTS and CDR2 YDEGEE. With 4 bases removed from V and 11 bases from J, the gap between germline ends came to 10 bases. The CDR3 consists of 12 residues.

CDR3 DNA sequence: TGTGCCAGCAGCCCGGACAGGCCCACAGATACGCAGTATTTT. Protein: CASSPDRPTDTQYF. This chain connects TRBV3-1 (or the pseudogene TRBV3-2) to TRBJ2-3; 7 bases are shared with TRBD1. V gave up 4 bases and J gave up 2 bases; unmatched junction bases: 3. CDR1 is LGHDT and CDR2 is YNNKEL in the germline V gene (reference sequence). This CDR3 spans 14 amino acids.

The J gene is TRBJ2-1, the V gene TRBV7-6; 14 bases line up with TRBD2. Trimming removed 5 bases from V and 7 bases from J; junction bases left unmatched: 4. CDR3 length: 15 amino acids. CDR1 is SGHVS, CDR2 FNYEAQ, per germline. DNA for the CDR3: TGTGCCAGCAGCCGACTAGCGGGGGGGGCGAATGAGCAGTTCTTC. This gives the protein CASSRLAGGANEQFF.

The genes are TRBV6-6 and TRBJ1-2, with TRBD1 identical over 11 bases. Trimming took 3 bases from V and 4 from J; bases not matched to a gene: 4. Germline V CDR1 and CDR2: MNHNY, SVGAGI (reference sequence). The CDR3 contains 15 residues. This CDR3 reads CASSYTGTGGYGYTF. CDR3 bases: TGTGCCAGCAGTTATACCGGGACAGGGGGCTATGGCTACACCTTC.

The genes are TRBV24-1 and TRBJ1-2; D call uncertain. This CDR3 has 12 residues. With 5 bases removed from V and 1 base from J, the gap between germline ends came to 4 bases. CDR1 is KGHDR and CDR2 is SFDVKD in the germline V gene. CDR3 in amino acids: CATSGGNYGYTF. The CDR3 region has the DNA TGTGCCACCAGTGGAGGTAACTATGGCTACACCTTC.

The rearrangement joins TRBV6-5 to TRBJ1-1; 9 positions match TRBD1. Germline CDR1 MNHEY, CDR2 SVGAGI. The length of the CDR3 is 12 residues. V lost 6 bases, J lost 8 bases, and 4 bases stayed unmatched. CDR3 DNA sequence: TGTGCCAGCAGATTCGGGACAGGGGAAGCTTTCTTT. It is translated as CASRFGTGEAFF.

The chain uses TRBV18 and TRBJ1-1, with D possibly being TRBD1 (6 bases). The CDR3 runs to 14 residues. V was cut by 4 bases and J by 4 bases, with 13 bases left in between. The germline CDR1 and CDR2 sequences are KGHSH and LQKENI. CDR3 in amino acids: CASSQGTGTTEAFF. The CDR3 bases are TGTGCCAGCTCACAGGGAACAGGGACCACTGAAGCTTTCTTT.

The chain is built from TRBV11-3 and TRBJ1-3, with unresolved D. Trimming removed 2 bases from V and 0 bases from J, with 8 bases in between. Germline V gene sequence: CDR1 SGHNT, CDR2 YENEEA. This CDR3 region has 15 residues. The CDR3 reads CASSLSGSSGNTIYF. As DNA, the CDR3 is TGTGCCAGCAGCTTATCGGGGAGCTCTGGAAACACCATATATTTT.

This chain uses TRBV10-3 with TRBJ1-6; 7 bases are shared with TRBD1. The CDR3 runs to 14 residues. The germline V gene encodes CDR1 ENHRY and CDR2 SYGVKD. J lost 5 bases, V lost 4 bases, and 2 bases had no gene match. CDR3 region: CAISARGDNSPLHF. As DNA, the CDR3 is TGTGCCATCAGTGCCAGGGGGGATAATTCACCCCTCCACTTT.

The V and J genes are TRBV28 and TRBJ1-2; weak D call: TRBD1 (5 bases). V was clipped by 5 bases and J by 3 bases, with 16 bases between them. This CDR3 has 15 amino acids. From germline, CDR1 is MDHEN and CDR2 SYDVKM. In DNA, the CDR3 is TGTGCCAGCAGTCCCACCGTGCAGGGCCACTATGGCTACACCTTC. Protein sequence: CASSPTVQGHYGYTF.

This chain joins TRBV5-5 and TRBJ2-2; possibly TRBD2 for D (5 bases). The ends were cut back, 0 bases at V and 3 bases at J, with 12 bases in the middle. Germline V gene sequence: CDR1 SGHKS, CDR2 YYEKEE (reference sequence). This CDR3 spans 16 amino acids. CDR3 coding DNA: TGTGCCAGCAGCTTGGTAGGGAGACGGGACACCGGGGAGCTGTTTTTT. It codes for CASSLVGRRDTGELFF.

This clone came up once. The same CDR3 also results from other DNA sequences found in this sample. The chain's CDR3 is CAWSAGGNQPQHF. The CDR3 region has the DNA TGTGCCTGGAGCGCAGGGGGCAATCAGCCCCAGCATTTT. The chain links TRBV30 to TRBJ1-5; D might be TRBD1 (6 bases). This CDR3 is 13 amino acids long. CDR1 is GTSNPN and CDR2 is SVGIG in the germline V gene (reference sequence). Between the trimmed V and J ends, which lost 3 bases and 2 bases, there was a span of 8 bases.

V and J are TRBV5-5 and TRBJ1-1; possible D gene TRBD1, 5 bases. V was pared by 3 bases and J by 3 bases, with 9 bases between. The germline V gene encodes CDR1 SGHKS and CDR2 YYEKEE (reference sequence). This CDR3 has 13 amino acids. The CDR3 nucleotides are TGTGCCAGCAGCTGGGGGAGGGACACTGAAGCTTTCTTT. Amino acids: CASSWGRDTEAFF.

The rearrangement joins TRBV19 to TRBJ2-7, with 9 nucleotides matching TRBD1. The CDR3 totals 15 residues. The junction had 7 bases not matched to a gene; V was cut back by 4 bases and J by 3 bases. The germline gives CDR1 LNHDA, CDR2 SQIVND (reference sequence). The CDR3 DNA reads as TGTGCCAGTAGTACCCCCAGGACAGGGGACTACGAGCAGTACTTC. Residues: CASSTPRTGDYEQYF. Combining the CDR3 with reference TRBV19 and TRBJ2-7 gives the whole variable domain DGGITQSPKYLFRKEGQNVTLSCEQNLNHDAMYWYRQDPGQGLRLIYYSQIVNDFQKGDIAEGYSVSREKKESFPLTVTSAQKNPTAFYLCASSTPRTGDYEQYFGPGTRLTVT.

The rearrangement joins TRBV7-9 to TRBJ2-5; D is unresolved. From germline, CDR1 is SEHNR and CDR2 FQNEAQ (reference sequence). The CDR3 runs to 13 residues. Trimming removed 2 bases at V and 2 bases at J, with 6 bases between. CDR3 loop: CASSLSLQETQYF. CDR3 DNA: TGTGCCAGCAGCTTATCTCTTCAAGAGACCCAGTACTTC.

CDR3 DNA: TGTGCCAGCAGCTTAGTGGGAGTTCGGGGTGAAAAACTGTTTTTT. Amino acids: CASSLVGVRGEKLFF. V gene TRBV11-2 combines with J gene TRBJ1-4; D gene uncertain. The CDR3 consists of 15 residues. Germline lookup yields CDR1 SGHAT and CDR2 FQNNGV. Trimming removed 1 base at V and 7 bases at J, with 13 bases between.

The chain couples TRBV10-3 to TRBJ1-2; tentative D call: TRBD1 (6 bases). From germline, CDR1 is ENHRY and CDR2 SYGVKD. The CDR3 is made up of 15 amino acids. Trimming shortened V by 4 bases and J by 6 bases, and 18 bases separated the two germline ends. This CDR3 reads CAISGESRGVNGYTF. The DNA of the CDR3 is TGTGCCATCAGTGGGGAGTCCAGGGGAGTCAATGGCTACACCTTC.

This sequence joins TRBV10-3 and TRBJ1-6, with 11 bases matching TRBD1. The V segment lost 2 bases and the J segment 12 bases; nucleotides outside the gene matches: 6. This CDR3 is 15 amino acids long. Germline loops: CDR1 ENHRY, CDR2 SYGVKD. The CDR3 protein is CAISEGGQGVLPLHF. CDR3 nucleotides: TGTGCCATCAGTGAGGGGGGACAGGGGGTTTTACCCCTCCACTTT.

The chain joins TRBV7-6 to TRBJ2-7, with a tentative D call TRBD2 (5 bases). The CDR3 runs to 13 residues. Germline CDR1 SGHVS, CDR2 FNYEAQ. Trimming took 2 bases from V and 2 from J, leaving 7 bases between them. The CDR3 DNA sequence: TGTGCCAGCAGCTTACAGGAGGCCTACGAGCAGTACTTC. Its protein product is CASSLQEAYEQYF. The full variable domain, with the rest looked up from reference TRBV7-6 and TRBJ2-7, is GAGVSQSPRYKVTKRGQDVALRCDPISGHVSLYWYRQALGQGPEFLTYFNYEAQQDKSGLPNDRFSAERPEGSISTLTIQRTEQRDSAMYRCASSLQEAYEQYFGPGTRLTVT.

This chain joins TRBV5-4 and TRBJ2-1; no firm D call. The CDR3 consists of 15 residues. CDR1 is SGHNT, CDR2 YYREEE, per germline (reference sequence). The V and J ends lost 0 bases and 3 bases respectively, with 10 bases between them. CDR3 sequence: CASSLGATNYNEQFF. CDR3 sequence (DNA): TGTGCCAGCAGCTTGGGGGCGACAAACTACAATGAGCAGTTCTTC.

The rearrangement links TRBV6-2 or TRBV6-3 to TRBJ2-2; no definite D call. The CDR3 consists of 14 residues. The germline CDR1 and CDR2 sequences are MNHEY and SVGEGT. Trimming shortened V by 6 bases and J by 1 base, and 9 bases separated the two germline ends. CDR3 residues: CASSLVLNTGELFF. Written as DNA, the CDR3 is TGTGCCAGCAGCCTCGTCTTGAACACCGGGGAGCTGTTTTTT.

The genes are TRBV27 and TRBJ2-7; tentatively, D is TRBD1 (6 bases). The CDR3 has 13 amino acids. The germline gives CDR1 MNHEY, CDR2 SMNVEV (reference sequence). V dropped 9 bases and J dropped 4 bases, with 16 bases sitting between them. Here the CDR3 DNA reads TGTGCCAGTAGAGAAGGGGGAAGGTACGAGCAGTACTTC. This codes for CASREGGRYEQYF.